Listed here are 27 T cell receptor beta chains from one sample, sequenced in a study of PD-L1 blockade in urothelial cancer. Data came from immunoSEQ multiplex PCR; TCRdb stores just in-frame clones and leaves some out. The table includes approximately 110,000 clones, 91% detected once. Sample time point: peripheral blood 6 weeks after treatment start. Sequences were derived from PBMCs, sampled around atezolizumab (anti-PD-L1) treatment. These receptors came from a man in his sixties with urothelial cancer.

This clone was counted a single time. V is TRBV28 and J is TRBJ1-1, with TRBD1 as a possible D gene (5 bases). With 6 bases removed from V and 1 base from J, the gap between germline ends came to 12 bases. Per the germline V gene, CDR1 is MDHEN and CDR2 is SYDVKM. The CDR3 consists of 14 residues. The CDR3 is CASSRPQGNTEAFF. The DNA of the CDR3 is TGTGCCAGCAGCCGACCCCAGGGGAACACTGAAGCTTTCTTT.

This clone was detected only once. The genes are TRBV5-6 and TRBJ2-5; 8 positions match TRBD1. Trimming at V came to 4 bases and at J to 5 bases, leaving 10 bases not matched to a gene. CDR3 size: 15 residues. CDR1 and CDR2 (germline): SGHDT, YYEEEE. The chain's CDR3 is CASSKTGGVGETQYF. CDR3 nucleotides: TGTGCCAGCAGCAAAACAGGGGGTGTAGGGGAGACCCAGTACTTC.

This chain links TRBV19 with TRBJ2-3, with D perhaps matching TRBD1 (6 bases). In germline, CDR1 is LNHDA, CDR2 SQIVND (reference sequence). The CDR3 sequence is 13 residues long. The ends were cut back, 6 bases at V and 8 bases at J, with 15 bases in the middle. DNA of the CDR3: TGTGCCAGTAGGGTCGATCAGGGGCGTACGCAGTATTTT. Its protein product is CASRVDQGRTQYF.

The CDR3 reads CASRWGQDSGNTIYF. The CDR3 DNA reads TGCGCCAGCAGGTGGGGACAGGACTCTGGAAACACCATATATTTT. The chain joins TRBV5-1 to TRBJ1-3, with TRBD1 matching 8 bases. The CDR3 contains 15 residues. Per germline, CDR1 SGHRS and CDR2 YFSETQ. V shed 5 bases, J shed 0 bases, and the junction held 4 bases outside the gene matches.

CDR3 in amino acids: CASSETAGVPLQPQHF. The CDR3 DNA is TGTGCCAGCAGTGAAACCGCAGGGGTCCCGCTTCAGCCCCAGCATTTT. The chain links TRBV6-1 to TRBJ1-5; perhaps TRBD1 as D (6 bases). Germline V gives CDR1 MNHNS, CDR2 SASEGT. Between the trimmed V and J ends, which lost 2 bases and 6 bases, there was a span of 17 bases. This CDR3 is built from 16 residues.

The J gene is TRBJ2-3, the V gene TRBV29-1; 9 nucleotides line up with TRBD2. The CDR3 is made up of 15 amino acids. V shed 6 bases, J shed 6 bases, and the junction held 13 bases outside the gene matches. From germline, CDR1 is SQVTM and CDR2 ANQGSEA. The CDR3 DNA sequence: TGCAGCGTCCGACCGACTAGCGGCTTGAGGGATACGCAGTATTTT. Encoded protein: CSVRPTSGLRDTQYF.

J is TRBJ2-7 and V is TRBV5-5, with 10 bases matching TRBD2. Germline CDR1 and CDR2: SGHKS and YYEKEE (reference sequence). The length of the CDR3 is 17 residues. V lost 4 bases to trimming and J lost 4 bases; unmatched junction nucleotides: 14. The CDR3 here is CASSLSVASGGTYEQYF. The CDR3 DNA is TGTGCCAGCAGCCTCTCGGTTGCTAGCGGGGGAACTTACGAGCAGTACTTC.

The CDR3: CASSPRGTGELFF. CDR3 bases: TGTGCCAGCAGCCCCAGGGGAACCGGGGAGCTGTTTTTT. The chain uses TRBV13 and TRBJ2-2; D is possibly TRBD1 (6 bases). The CDR3 has 13 residues. Germline values: CDR1 PRHDT, CDR2 FYEKMQ (reference sequence). Trimming cost V 5 bases and J 5 bases, with 9 bases left between them.

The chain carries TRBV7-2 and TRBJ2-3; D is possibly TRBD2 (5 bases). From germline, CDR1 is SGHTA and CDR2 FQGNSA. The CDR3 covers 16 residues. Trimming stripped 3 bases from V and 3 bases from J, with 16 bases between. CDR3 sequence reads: CASSFRAVGGTDTQYF. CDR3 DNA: TGTGCCAGCAGCTTCAGAGCGGTGGGCGGGACAGATACGCAGTATTTT.

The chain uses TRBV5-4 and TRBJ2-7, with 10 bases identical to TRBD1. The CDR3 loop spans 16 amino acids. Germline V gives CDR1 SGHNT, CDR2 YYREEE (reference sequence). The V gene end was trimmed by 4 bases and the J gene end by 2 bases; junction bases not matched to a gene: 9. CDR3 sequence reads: CASSLPDRGYPYEQYF. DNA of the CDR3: TGTGCCAGCAGCCTCCCGGACAGGGGGTACCCCTACGAGCAGTACTTC.

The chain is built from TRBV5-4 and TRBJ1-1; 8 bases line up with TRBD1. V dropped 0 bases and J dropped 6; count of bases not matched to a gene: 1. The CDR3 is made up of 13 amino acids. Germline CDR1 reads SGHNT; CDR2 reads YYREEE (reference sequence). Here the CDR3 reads CASSLAGGPEAFF. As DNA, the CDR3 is TGTGCCAGCAGCTTGGCAGGGGGCCCTGAAGCTTTCTTT. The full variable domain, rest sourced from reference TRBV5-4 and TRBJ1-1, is ETGVTQSPTHLIKTRGQQVTLRCSSQSGHNTVSWYQQALGQGPQFIFQYYREEENGRGNFPPRFSGLQFPNYSSELNVNALELDDSALYLCASSLAGGPEAFFGQGTRLTVV.

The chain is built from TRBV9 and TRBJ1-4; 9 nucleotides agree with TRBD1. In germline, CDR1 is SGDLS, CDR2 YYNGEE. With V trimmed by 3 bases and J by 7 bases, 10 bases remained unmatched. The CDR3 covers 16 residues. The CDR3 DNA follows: TGTGCCAGCAGCGGGGAACAGGGGGCCATGGGTGAAAAACTGTTTTTT. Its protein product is CASSGEQGAMGEKLFF.

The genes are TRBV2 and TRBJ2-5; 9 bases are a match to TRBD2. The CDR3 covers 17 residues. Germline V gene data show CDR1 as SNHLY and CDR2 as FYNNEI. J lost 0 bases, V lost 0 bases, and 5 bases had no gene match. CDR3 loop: CASSEASLAGHQETQYF. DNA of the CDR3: TGTGCCAGCAGTGAAGCGAGCCTAGCGGGGCACCAAGAGACCCAGTACTTC.

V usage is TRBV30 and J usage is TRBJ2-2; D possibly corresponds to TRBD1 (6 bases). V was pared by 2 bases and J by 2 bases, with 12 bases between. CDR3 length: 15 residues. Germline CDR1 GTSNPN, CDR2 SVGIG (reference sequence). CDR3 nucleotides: TGTGCCTGGAGTCCCGGACAGATAAACACCGGGGAGCTGTTTTTT. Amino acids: CAWSPGQINTGELFF.

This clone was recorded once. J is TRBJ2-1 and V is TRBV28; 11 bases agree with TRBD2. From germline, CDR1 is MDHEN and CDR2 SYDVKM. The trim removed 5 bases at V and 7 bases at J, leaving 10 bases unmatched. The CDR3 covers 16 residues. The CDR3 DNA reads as TGTGCCAGCAGTGTCCCGGGACTAGCGGACTCAAATGAGCAGTTCTTC. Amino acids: CASSVPGLADSNEQFF.

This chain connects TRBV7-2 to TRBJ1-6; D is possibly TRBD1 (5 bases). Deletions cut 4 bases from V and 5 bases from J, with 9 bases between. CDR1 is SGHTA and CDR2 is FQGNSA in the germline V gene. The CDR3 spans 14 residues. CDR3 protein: CASSSTGDNSPLHF. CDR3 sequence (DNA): TGTGCCAGCAGCTCCACAGGAGATAATTCACCCCTCCACTTT.

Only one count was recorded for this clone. CDR3 loop: CASSLGAMNTEAFF. DNA of the CDR3: TGTGCCAGCAGCTTAGGGGCTATGAACACTGAAGCTTTCTTT. The chain recombines TRBV11-2 with TRBJ1-1; D unresolved. The germline V gene encodes CDR1 SGHAT and CDR2 FQNNGV. The V end lost 1 base, the J end lost 0 bases, and 6 bases lay between the germline ends. The CDR3 contains 14 residues.

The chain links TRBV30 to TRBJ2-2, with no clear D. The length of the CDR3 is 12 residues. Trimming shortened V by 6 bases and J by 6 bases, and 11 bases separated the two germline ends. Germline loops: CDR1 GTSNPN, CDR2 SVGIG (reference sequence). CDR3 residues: CACRDRAGELFF. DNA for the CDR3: TGTGCCTGTCGAGACCGGGCCGGGGAGCTGTTTTTT.

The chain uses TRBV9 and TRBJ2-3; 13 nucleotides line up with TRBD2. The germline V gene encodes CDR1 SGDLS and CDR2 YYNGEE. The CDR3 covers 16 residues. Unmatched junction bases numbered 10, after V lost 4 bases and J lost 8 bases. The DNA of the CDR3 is TGTGCCAGCAGCTCCACTAGCGGGGGGGCTCTGACTACGCAGTATTTT. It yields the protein CASSSTSGGALTTQYF.

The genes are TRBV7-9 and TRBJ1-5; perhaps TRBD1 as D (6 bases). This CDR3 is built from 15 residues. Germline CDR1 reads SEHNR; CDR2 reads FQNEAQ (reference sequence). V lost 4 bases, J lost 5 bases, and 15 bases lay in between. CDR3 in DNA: TGTGCCAGCAGCTCGACCGGGGGGCCCGATCAGCCCCAGCATTTT. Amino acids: CASSSTGGPDQPQHF.

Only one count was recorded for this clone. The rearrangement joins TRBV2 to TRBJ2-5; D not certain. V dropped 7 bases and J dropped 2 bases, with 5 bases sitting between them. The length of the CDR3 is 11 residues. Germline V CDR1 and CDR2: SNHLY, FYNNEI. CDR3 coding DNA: TGTGCCAGCAAATATCAAGAGACCCAGTACTTC. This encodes CASKYQETQYF.

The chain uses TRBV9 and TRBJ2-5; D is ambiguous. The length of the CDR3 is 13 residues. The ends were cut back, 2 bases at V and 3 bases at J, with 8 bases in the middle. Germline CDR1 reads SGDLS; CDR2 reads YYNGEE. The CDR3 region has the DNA TGTGCCAGCAGCGTTATGGGCGAAGAGACCCAGTACTTC. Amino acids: CASSVMGEETQYF.

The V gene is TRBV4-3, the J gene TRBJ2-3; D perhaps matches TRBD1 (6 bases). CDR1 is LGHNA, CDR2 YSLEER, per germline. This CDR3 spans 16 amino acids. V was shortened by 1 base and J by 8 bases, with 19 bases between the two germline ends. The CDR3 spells CASSQAQGHQSLTQYF. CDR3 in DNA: TGCGCCAGCAGCCAAGCCCAGGGACACCAGTCGCTTACGCAGTATTTT.

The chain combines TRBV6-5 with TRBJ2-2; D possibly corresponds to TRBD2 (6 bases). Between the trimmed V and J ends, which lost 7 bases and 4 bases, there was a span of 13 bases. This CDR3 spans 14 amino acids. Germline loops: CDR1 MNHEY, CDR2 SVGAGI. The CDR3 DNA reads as TGTGCCAGCATTGCAACCGGGGGCACCGGGGAGCTGTTTTTT. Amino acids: CASIATGGTGELFF.

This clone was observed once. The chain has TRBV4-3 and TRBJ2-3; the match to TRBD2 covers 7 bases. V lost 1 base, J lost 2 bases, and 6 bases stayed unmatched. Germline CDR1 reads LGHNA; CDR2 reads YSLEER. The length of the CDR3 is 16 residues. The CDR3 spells CASSQGLAGVTDTQYF. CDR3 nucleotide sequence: TGCGCCAGCAGCCAAGGACTAGCCGGGGTCACAGATACGCAGTATTTT.

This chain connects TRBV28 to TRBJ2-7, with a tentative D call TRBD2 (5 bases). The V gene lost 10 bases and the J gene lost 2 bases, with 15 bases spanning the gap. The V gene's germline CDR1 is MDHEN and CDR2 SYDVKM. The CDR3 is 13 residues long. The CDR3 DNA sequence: TGTGCCACCCTTCAGCGGTTCCCCTACGAGCAGTACTTC. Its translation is CATLQRFPYEQYF.

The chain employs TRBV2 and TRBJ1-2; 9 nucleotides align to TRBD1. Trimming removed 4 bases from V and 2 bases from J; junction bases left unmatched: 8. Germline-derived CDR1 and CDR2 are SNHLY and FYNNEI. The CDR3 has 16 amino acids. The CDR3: CASSGNRGTGNYGYTF. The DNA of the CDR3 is TGTGCCAGCAGTGGAAACCGCGGGACAGGGAACTATGGCTACACCTTC.